These T cell receptor beta chains were read from a single sample in a study of blood T cell repertoires in COVID-19. Using immunoSEQ multiplex PCR, the repertoire was profiled, and TCRdb retains in-frame clones only, with some absent. The sample has about 27,000 clones; 88% are singletons. What was sequenced was peripheral blood. These receptors were collected from a woman aged 45 to 65 with active COVID-19. CDR3s include the opening cysteine and the closing phenylalanine or tryptophan. The order of the fields is J gene, clone size, V gene, D gene, CDR3 protein, CDR3 DNA. D genes are given only for firm matches. Rows may omit the clone size; those that give it use once, few, many or a size class.

TRBJ1-5 . TRBV28 TRBD1 CASSLGQGAGQPQHF TGTGCCAGCAGTTTGGGGCAGGGGGCAGGTCAGCCCCAGCATTTT
TRBJ2-1 . TRBV5-1 TRBD2 CASSWVSSGSLSYNEQFF TGCGCCAGCAGCTGGGTGTCTAGCGGGAGTCTCTCCTACAATGAGCAGTTCTTC
TRBJ1-5 . TRBV7-8 . CASSPSGAYSNQPQHF TGTGCCAGCAGCCCGAGCGGGGCATATAGCAATCAGCCCCAGCATTTT
TRBJ2-7 . TRBV12-5 . CASGEPGPSYEQYF TGTGCTAGTGGCGAACCGGGTCCTTCCTACGAGCAGTACTTC
TRBJ2-3 . TRBV3-1/TRBV3-2 TRBD2 CASSLFGTSGTTDTQYF TGTGCCAGCAGCCTATTCGGGACTAGCGGTACCACAGATACGCAGTATTTT
TRBJ2-1 . TRBV7-9 . CASSFGGSSAEQFF TGTGCCAGCAGCTTTGGGGGGTCCAGTGCTGAGCAGTTCTTC
TRBJ2-5 . TRBV18 TRBD1 CASSPLRDRGFRETQYF TGTGCCAGCTCACCCCTCCGGGACAGGGGGTTTCGGGAGACCCAGTACTTC
TRBJ2-7 . TRBV18 . CASSPPAGSSYEQYF TGTGCCAGCTCACCACCGGCGGGTAGCTCCTACGAGCAGTACTTC
TRBJ2-5 few TRBV28 . CASTSRGLGQETQYF TGTGCCAGCACCTCGAGAGGGTTGGGCCAAGAGACCCAGTACTTC
TRBJ1-5 . TRBV13 . CASSLGRGRSNQPQHF TGTGCCAGCAGCTTAGGCCGTGGCAGATCCAATCAGCCCCAGCATTTT
TRBJ1-5 . TRBV24-1 . CATSERQLNQPQHF TGTGCCACCAGTGAACGACAGCTTAATCAGCCCCAGCATTTT
TRBJ2-7 . TRBV6-5 TRBD2 CASSPGGTDEQYF TGTGCCAGCAGCCCCGGGGGGACGGACGAGCAGTACTTC
TRBJ1-6 . TRBV30 TRBD1 CAWRIKRTGGESPLHF TGTGCCTGGAGGATAAAACGGACAGGGGGAGAGTCACCCCTCCACTTT
TRBJ1-6 . TRBV6-5 . CASSSSYNSPLHF TGTGCCAGCTCATCCTCCTATAATTCACCCCTCCACTTT
TRBJ1-1 . TRBV28 TRBD1 CASSAPGQGVTEAFF TGTGCCAGCAGCGCACCGGGACAGGGCGTGACTGAAGCTTTCTTT
TRBJ2-6 once TRBV24-1 . CATSLGSTGANVLTF TGTGCCACCAGTCTCGGGAGTACTGGGGCCAACGTCCTGACTTTC
TRBJ1-1 . TRBV2 . CASSGQPNTEAFF TGTGCCAGCAGCGGACAACCGAACACTGAAGCTTTCTTT
TRBJ1-1 few TRBV10-2 . CASSGEGWTEAFF TGCGCCAGCAGTGGGGAGGGGTGGACTGAAGCTTTCTTT
TRBJ2-2 once TRBV27 . CASSYSGVPNTGELFF TGTGCCAGCAGCTACTCGGGAGTCCCGAACACCGGGGAGCTGTTTTTT
TRBJ2-1 . TRBV6-5 TRBD2 CASRVLAGPNEQFF TGTGCCAGCAGGGTATTAGCGGGGCCCAATGAGCAGTTCTTC
TRBJ1-2 . TRBV5-1 . CASSLHGLYGYTF TGCGCCAGCAGCTTGCACGGACTCTATGGCTACACCTTC
TRBJ2-5 . TRBV6-1 . CASSDLKTQYF TGTGCCAGCAGTGATTTAAAGACCCAGTACTTC
TRBJ1-5 . TRBV7-2 . CASSPDTGSQPQHF TGTGCCAGCAGCCCTGACACAGGGAGCCAGCCCCAGCATTTT
TRBJ2-7 . TRBV7-8 TRBD2 CASSLVSGGVGEQYF TGTGCCAGCAGCTTAGTGTCGGGAGGGGTTGGCGAGCAGTACTTC
TRBJ2-3 . TRBV11-3 TRBD2 CASSSRTSSSTDTQYF TGTGCCAGCAGCTCCAGGACTAGCTCTAGCACAGATACGCAGTATTTT
TRBJ2-7 . TRBV9 . CASSAQGIGYEQYF TGTGCCAGCAGCGCCCAGGGGATAGGCTACGAGCAGTACTTC
TRBJ1-2 . TRBV5-4 . CASSLDRSYGYTF TGTGCCAGCAGCCTTGACAGGTCCTATGGCTACACCTTC
TRBJ2-7 . TRBV28 TRBD1 CASSSGGEDYEQYF TGTGCCAGCAGTTCAGGGGGCGAAGACTACGAGCAGTACTTC
TRBJ2-1 . TRBV27 TRBD2 CASSGSGKSSYNEQFF TGTGCCAGCAGTGGTAGCGGGAAGAGCTCCTACAATGAGCAGTTCTTC
TRBJ2-5 . TRBV9 TRBD2 CASSTSGRAGTQYF TGTGCCAGCAGCACTAGCGGGAGGGCCGGGACCCAGTACTTC
TRBJ1-5 . TRBV6-5 TRBD1 CASSSDRNSNQPQHF TGTGCCAGCAGTTCGGACAGGAATAGCAATCAGCCCCAGCATTTT
TRBJ2-4 . TRBV19 . CASSTKNIQYF TGTGCCAGTAGTACTAAAAACATTCAGTACTTC
TRBJ2-7 . TRBV9 . CASSVEGYEQYF TGTGCCAGCAGCGTAGAGGGGTACGAGCAGTACTTC
TRBJ2-7 . TRBV7-2 . CASSLDITYEQYF TGTGCCAGCAGCTTAGACATCACATACGAGCAGTACTTC
TRBJ2-2 . TRBV15 . CATSREYGASSTGELFF TGTGCCACCAGCAGAGAATATGGGGCGAGTAGCACCGGGGAGCTGTTTTTT
TRBJ1-1 . TRBV6-5 . CASTFDRAYTEAFF TGTGCCAGCACTTTTGACAGAGCTTACACTGAAGCTTTCTTT
TRBJ1-6 . TRBV7-9 . CASSLGSGNSPLHF TGTGCCAGCAGCTTAGGGAGCGGGAATTCACCCCTCCACTTT